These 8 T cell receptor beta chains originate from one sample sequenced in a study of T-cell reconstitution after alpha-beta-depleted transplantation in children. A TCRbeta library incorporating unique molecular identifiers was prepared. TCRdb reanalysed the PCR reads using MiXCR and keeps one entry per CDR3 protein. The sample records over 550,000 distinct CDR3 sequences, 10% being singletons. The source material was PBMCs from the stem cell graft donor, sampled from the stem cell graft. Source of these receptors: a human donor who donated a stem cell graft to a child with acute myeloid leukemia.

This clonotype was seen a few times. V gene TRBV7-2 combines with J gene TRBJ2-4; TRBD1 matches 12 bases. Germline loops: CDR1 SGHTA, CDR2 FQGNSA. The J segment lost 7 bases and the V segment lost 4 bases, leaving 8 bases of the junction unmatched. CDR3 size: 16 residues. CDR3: CASSSPGQGAGNIQYF. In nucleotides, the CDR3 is TGTGCCAGCAGCTCTCCGGGACAGGGGGCAGGGAACATTCAGTACTTC.

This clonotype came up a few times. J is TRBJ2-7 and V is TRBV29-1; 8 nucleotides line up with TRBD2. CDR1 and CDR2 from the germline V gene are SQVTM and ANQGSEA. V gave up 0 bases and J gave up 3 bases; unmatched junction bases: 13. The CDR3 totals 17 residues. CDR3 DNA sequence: TGCAGCGTTGAAGACCGCCCCCCTGGACTAGCCCACTACGAGCAGTACTTC. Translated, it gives CSVEDRPPGLAHYEQYF.

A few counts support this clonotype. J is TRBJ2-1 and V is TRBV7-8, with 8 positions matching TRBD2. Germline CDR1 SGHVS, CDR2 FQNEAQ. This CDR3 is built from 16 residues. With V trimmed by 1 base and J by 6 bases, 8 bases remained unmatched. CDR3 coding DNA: TGTGCCAGCAGCTTAGGATTAGGTGCGGGAGGCAATGAGCAGTTCTTC. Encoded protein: CASSLGLGAGGNEQFF.

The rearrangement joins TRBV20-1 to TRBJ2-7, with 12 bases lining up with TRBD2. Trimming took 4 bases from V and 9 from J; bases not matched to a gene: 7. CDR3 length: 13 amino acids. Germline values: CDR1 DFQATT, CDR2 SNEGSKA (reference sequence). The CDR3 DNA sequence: TGCAGTGCTAACCTAGCGGGAGGGCCAGGGCAGTACTTC. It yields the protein CSANLAGGPGQYF.

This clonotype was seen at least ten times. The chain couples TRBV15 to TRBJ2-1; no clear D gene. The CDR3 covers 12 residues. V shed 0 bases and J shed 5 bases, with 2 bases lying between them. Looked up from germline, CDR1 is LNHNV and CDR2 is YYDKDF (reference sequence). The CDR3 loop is CATSRENNEQFF. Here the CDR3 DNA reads TGTGCCACCAGCAGAGAAAACAATGAGCAGTTCTTC.

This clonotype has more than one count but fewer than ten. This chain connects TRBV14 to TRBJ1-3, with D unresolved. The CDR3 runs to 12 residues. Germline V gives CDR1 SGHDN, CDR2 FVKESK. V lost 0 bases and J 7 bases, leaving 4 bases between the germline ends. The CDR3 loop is CASSQEWNTIYF. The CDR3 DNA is TGTGCCAGCAGCCAAGAATGGAACACCATATATTTT. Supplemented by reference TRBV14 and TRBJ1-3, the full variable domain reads EAGVTQFPSHSVIEKGQTVTLRCDPISGHDNLYWYRRVMGKEIKFLLHFVKESKQDESGMPNNRFLAERTGGTYSTLKVQPAELEDSGVYFCASSQEWNTIYFGEGSWLTVV.

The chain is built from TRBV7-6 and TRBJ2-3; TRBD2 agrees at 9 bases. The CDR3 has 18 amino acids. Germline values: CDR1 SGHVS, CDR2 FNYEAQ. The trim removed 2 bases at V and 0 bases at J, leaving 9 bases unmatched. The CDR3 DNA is TGTGCCAGCAGCTTATTAGCGGGAGCGAGTTCTAGCACAGATACGCAGTATTTT. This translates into CASSLLAGASSSTDTQYF.

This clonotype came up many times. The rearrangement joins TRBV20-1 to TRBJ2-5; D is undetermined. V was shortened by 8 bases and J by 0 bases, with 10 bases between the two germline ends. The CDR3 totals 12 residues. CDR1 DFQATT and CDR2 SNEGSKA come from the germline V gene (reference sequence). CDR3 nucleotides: TGCAGTACCGACATATACCAAGAGACCCAGTACTTC. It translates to CSTDIYQETQYF.